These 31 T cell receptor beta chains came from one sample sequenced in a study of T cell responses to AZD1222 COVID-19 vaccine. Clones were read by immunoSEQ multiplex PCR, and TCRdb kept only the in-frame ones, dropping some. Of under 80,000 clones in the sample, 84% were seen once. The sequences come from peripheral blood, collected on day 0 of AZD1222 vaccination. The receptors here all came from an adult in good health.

The CDR3 is CASSELSSNQPQHF. The CDR3 coding sequence is TGTGCCAGCTCCGAACTTAGCAGCAATCAGCCCCAGCATTTT. The rearrangement uses TRBV18 and TRBJ1-5; the D is unclear. This CDR3 comprises 14 residues. The germline V gene encodes CDR1 KGHSH and CDR2 LQKENI. With 6 bases removed from V and 1 base from J, the gap between germline ends came to 10 bases.

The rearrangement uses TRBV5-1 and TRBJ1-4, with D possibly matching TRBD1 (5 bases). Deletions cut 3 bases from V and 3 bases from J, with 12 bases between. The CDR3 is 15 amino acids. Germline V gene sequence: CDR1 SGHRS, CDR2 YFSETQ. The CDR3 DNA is TGCGCCAGCAGCTCCCTTGACAGACCTAATGAAAAACTGTTTTTT. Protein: CASSSLDRPNEKLFF. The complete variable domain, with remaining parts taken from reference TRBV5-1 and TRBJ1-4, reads KAGVTQTPRYLIKTRGQQVTLSCSPISGHRSVSWYQQTPGQGLQFLFEYFSETQRNKGNFPGRFSGRQFSNSRSEMNVSTLELGDSALYLCASSSLDRPNEKLFFGSGTQLSVL.

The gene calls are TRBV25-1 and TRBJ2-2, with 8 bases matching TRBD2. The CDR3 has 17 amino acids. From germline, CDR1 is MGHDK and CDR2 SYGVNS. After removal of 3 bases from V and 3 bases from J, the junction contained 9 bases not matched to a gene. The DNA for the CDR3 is TGTGCCAGCAGTGACTCAATAGGAGCGGGGGACACCGGGGAGCTGTTTTTT. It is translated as CASSDSIGAGDTGELFF.

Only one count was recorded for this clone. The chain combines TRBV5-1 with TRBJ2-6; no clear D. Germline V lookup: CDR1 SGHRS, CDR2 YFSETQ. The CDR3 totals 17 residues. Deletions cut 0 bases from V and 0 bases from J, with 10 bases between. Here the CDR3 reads CASSLEGYASGANVLTF. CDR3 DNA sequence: TGCGCCAGCAGCTTGGAAGGGTATGCCTCTGGGGCCAACGTCCTGACTTTC.

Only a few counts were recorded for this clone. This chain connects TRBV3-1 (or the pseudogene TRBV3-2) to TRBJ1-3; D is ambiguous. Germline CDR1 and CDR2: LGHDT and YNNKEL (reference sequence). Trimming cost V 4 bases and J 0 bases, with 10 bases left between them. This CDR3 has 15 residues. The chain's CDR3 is CASSPTSYSGNTIYF. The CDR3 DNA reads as TGTGCCAGCAGCCCGACAAGCTACTCTGGAAACACCATATATTTT.

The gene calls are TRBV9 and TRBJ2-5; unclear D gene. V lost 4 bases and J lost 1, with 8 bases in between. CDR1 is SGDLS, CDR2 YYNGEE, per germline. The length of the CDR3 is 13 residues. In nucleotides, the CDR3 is TGTGCCAGCAGCCCGGGCGGCCAAGAGACCCAGTACTTC. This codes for CASSPGGQETQYF.

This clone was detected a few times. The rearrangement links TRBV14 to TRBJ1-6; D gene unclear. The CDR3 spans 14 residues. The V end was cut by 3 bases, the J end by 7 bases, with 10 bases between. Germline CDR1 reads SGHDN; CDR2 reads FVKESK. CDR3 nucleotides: TGTGCCAGCAGCCAGGGGAGGCAGAATTCACCCCTCCACTTT. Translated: CASSQGRQNSPLHF.

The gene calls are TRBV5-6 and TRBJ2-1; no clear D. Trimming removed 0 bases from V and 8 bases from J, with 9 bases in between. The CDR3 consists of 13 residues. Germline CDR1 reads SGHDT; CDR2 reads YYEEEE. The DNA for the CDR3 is TGTGCCAGCAGCTTGGTTTTAAGCTATGAGCAGTTCTTC. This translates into CASSLVLSYEQFF.

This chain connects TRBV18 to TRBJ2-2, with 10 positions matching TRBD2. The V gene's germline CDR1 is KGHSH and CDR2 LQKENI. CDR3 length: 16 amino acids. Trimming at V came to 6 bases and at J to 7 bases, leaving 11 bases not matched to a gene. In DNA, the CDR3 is TGTGCCAGCTCCCCCCGAGCTAGCGGGGGATTCGGGGAGCTGTTTTTT. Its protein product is CASSPRASGGFGELFF.

CDR3 sequence: CASRPGQTNTGELFF. CDR3 DNA: TGTGCCAGTAGGCCGGGACAGACGAACACCGGGGAGCTGTTTTTT. The chain recombines TRBV19 with TRBJ2-2; 7 positions agree with TRBD1. Germline-derived CDR1 and CDR2 are LNHDA and SQIVND (reference sequence). This CDR3 spans 15 amino acids. V gave up 6 bases and J gave up 0 bases; unmatched junction bases: 4.

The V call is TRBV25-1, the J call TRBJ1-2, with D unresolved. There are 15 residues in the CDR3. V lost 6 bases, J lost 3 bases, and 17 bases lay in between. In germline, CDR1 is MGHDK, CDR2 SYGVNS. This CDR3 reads CASSRPGIHYYGYTF. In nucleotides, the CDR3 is TGTGCCAGCAGCAGACCGGGGATCCACTACTATGGCTACACCTTC.

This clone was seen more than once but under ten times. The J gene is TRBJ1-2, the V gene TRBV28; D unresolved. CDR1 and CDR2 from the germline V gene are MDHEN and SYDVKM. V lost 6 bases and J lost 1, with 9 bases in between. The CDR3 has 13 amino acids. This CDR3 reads CASRDPINYGYTF. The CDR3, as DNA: TGTGCCAGCAGGGACCCAATTAACTATGGCTACACCTTC.

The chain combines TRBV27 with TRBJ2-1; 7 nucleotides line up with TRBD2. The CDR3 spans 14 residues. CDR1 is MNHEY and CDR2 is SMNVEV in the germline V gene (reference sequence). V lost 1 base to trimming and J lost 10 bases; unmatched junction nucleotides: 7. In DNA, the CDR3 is TGTGCCAGCAGTTTATGGGCGGAAGCGGGAGAGCAGTTCTTC. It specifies CASSLWAEAGEQFF.

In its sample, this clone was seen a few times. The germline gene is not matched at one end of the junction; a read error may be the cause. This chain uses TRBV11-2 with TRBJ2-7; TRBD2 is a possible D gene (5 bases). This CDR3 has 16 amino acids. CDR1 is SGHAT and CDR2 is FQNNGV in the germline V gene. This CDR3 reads CASRLGRGSRAYEQYF. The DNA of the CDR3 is TGTGCCAGCAGGTTAGGACGGGGTTCTAGAGCCTACGAGCAGTACTTC.

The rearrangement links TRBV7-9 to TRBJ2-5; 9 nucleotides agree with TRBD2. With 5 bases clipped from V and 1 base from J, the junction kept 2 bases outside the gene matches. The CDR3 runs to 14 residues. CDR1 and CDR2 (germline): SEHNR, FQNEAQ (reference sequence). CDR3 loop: CASSRTSAQETQYF. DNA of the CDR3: TGTGCCAGCAGCAGGACTAGCGCCCAAGAGACCCAGTACTTC.

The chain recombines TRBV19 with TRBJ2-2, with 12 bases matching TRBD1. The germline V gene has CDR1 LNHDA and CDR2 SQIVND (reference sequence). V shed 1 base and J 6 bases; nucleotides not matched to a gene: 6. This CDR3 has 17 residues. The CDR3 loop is CASSIGDRGRSAGELFF. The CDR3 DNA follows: TGTGCCAGTAGTATAGGGGACAGGGGGCGATCCGCCGGGGAGCTGTTTTTT. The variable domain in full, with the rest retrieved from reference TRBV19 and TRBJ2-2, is DGGITQSPKYLFRKEGQNVTLSCEQNLNHDAMYWYRQDPGQGLRLIYYSQIVNDFQKGDIAEGYSVSREKKESFPLTVTSAQKNPTAFYLCASSIGDRGRSAGELFFGEGSRLTVL.

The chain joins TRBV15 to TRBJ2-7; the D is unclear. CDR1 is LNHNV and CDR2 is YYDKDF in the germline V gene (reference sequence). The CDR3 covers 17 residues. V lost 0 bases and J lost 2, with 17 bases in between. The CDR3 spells CATSRDLLAAGTYEQYF. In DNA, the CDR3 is TGTGCCACCAGCAGAGATTTATTGGCGGCTGGCACCTACGAGCAGTACTTC.

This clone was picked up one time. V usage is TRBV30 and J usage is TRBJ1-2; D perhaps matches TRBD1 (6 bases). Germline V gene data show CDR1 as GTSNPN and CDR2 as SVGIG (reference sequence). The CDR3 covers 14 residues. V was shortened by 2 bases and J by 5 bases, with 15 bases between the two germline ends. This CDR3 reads CAWSHRGGTYGYTF. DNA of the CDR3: TGTGCCTGGAGTCATAGGGGGGGGACTTATGGCTACACCTTC.

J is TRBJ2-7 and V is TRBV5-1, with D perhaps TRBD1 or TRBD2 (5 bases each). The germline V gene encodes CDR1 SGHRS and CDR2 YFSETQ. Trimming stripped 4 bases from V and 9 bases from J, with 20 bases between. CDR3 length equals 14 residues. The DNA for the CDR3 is TGCGCCAGCAGCCCAGGGACCCTCTACGACGGGCAGTACTTC. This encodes CASSPGTLYDGQYF.

The CDR3 spells CASSPGQGNEKLFF. The CDR3 DNA is TGTGCCAGCTCACCGGGACAGGGGAATGAAAAACTGTTTTTT. The V and J genes are TRBV18 and TRBJ1-4, with 10 bases matching TRBD1. Trimming removed 3 bases from V and 5 bases from J; junction bases left unmatched: 0. In germline, CDR1 is KGHSH, CDR2 LQKENI. This CDR3 has 14 residues.

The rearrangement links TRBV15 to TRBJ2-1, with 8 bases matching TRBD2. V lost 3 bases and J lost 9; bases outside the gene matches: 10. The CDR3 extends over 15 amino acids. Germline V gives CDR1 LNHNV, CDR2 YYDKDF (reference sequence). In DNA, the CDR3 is TGTGCCACCAGCAGGCCCGGGACCAGCGGGGGTGAGCAGTTCTTC. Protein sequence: CATSRPGTSGGEQFF.

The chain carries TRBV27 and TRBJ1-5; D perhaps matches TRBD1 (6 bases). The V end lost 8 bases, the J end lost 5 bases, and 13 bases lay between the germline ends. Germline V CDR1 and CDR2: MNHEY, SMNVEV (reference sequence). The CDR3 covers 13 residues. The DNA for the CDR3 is TGTGCCAGCGGATATACAGGGTATCAGCCCCAGCATTTT. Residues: CASGYTGYQPQHF.

CDR3 coding DNA: TGTGCCAGCAGCCTCGAGTGGACAAACTATGGCTACACCTTC. Its protein is CASSLEWTNYGYTF. This chain joins TRBV7-2 and TRBJ1-2, with D possibly TRBD1 on 5 matching bases. Trimming took 5 bases from V and 2 from J, leaving 12 bases between them. Germline V CDR1 and CDR2: SGHTA, FQGNSA. The CDR3 sequence is 14 residues long.

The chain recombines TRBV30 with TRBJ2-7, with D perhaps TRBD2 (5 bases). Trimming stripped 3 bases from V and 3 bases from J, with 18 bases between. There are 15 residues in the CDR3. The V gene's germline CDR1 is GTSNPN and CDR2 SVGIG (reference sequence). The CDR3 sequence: CAWSVDSHGDYEQYF. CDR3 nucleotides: TGTGCCTGGAGCGTGGACTCGCATGGGGACTACGAGCAGTACTTC.

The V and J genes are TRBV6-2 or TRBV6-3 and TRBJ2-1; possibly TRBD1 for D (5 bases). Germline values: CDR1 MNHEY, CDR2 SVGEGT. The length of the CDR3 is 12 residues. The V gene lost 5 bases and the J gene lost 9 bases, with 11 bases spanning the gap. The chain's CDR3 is CASSRQGVEQFF. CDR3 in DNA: TGTGCCAGCAGTAGGCAAGGGGTTGAGCAGTTCTTC.

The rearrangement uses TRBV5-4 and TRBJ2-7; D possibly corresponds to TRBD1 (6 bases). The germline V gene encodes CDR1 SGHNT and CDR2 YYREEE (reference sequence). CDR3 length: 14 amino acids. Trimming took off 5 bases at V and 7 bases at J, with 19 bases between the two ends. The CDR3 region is CASSRTERIGEQYF. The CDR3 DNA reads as TGTGCCAGCAGTCGGACAGAGAGAATAGGGGAGCAGTACTTC.

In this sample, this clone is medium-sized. In DNA form, the CDR3 reads TGTGCCAGCAGCTCCCATCGACAGGGGGCTGATGAGCAGTTCTTC. This sequence encodes CASSSHRQGADEQFF. The chain joins TRBV5-6 to TRBJ2-1; 10 bases map to TRBD1. CDR3 length: 15 amino acids. CDR1 is SGHDT, CDR2 YYEEEE, per germline. The V segment lost 3 bases and the J segment 8 bases; nucleotides outside the gene matches: 8.

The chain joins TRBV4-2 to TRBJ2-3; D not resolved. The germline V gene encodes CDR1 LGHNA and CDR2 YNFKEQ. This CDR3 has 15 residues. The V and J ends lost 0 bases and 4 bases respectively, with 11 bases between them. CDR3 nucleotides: TGTGCCAGCAGCCAAGAAAAGTTATCCGCAGATACGCAGTATTTT. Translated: CASSQEKLSADTQYF.

The CDR3 reads CASSEGTANTGELFF. The CDR3 DNA reads TGCGCCAGCAGTGAGGGGACAGCGAACACCGGGGAGCTGTTTTTT. The gene calls are TRBV10-1 and TRBJ2-2; 7 nucleotides match TRBD1. This CDR3 comprises 15 residues. V was clipped by 2 bases and J by 0 bases; unmatched bases: 0. Germline assignment: CDR1 WNHNN and CDR2 SYGVQD (reference sequence).

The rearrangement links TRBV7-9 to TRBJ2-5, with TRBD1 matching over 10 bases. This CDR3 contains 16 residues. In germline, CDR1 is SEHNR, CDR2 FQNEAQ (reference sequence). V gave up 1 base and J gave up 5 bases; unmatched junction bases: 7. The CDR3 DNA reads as TGTGCCAGCAGCTTAGTGTTGACAGGGGGCAGGGAGACCCAGTACTTC. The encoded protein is CASSLVLTGGRETQYF.

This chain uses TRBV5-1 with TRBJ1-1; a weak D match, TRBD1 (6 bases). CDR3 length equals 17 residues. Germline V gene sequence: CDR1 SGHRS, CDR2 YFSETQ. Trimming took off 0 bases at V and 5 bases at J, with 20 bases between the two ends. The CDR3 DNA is TGCGCCAGCAGCTTGGGATTTGGTGGGGGGCGTCAGACTGAAGCTTTCTTT. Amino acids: CASSLGFGGGRQTEAFF.